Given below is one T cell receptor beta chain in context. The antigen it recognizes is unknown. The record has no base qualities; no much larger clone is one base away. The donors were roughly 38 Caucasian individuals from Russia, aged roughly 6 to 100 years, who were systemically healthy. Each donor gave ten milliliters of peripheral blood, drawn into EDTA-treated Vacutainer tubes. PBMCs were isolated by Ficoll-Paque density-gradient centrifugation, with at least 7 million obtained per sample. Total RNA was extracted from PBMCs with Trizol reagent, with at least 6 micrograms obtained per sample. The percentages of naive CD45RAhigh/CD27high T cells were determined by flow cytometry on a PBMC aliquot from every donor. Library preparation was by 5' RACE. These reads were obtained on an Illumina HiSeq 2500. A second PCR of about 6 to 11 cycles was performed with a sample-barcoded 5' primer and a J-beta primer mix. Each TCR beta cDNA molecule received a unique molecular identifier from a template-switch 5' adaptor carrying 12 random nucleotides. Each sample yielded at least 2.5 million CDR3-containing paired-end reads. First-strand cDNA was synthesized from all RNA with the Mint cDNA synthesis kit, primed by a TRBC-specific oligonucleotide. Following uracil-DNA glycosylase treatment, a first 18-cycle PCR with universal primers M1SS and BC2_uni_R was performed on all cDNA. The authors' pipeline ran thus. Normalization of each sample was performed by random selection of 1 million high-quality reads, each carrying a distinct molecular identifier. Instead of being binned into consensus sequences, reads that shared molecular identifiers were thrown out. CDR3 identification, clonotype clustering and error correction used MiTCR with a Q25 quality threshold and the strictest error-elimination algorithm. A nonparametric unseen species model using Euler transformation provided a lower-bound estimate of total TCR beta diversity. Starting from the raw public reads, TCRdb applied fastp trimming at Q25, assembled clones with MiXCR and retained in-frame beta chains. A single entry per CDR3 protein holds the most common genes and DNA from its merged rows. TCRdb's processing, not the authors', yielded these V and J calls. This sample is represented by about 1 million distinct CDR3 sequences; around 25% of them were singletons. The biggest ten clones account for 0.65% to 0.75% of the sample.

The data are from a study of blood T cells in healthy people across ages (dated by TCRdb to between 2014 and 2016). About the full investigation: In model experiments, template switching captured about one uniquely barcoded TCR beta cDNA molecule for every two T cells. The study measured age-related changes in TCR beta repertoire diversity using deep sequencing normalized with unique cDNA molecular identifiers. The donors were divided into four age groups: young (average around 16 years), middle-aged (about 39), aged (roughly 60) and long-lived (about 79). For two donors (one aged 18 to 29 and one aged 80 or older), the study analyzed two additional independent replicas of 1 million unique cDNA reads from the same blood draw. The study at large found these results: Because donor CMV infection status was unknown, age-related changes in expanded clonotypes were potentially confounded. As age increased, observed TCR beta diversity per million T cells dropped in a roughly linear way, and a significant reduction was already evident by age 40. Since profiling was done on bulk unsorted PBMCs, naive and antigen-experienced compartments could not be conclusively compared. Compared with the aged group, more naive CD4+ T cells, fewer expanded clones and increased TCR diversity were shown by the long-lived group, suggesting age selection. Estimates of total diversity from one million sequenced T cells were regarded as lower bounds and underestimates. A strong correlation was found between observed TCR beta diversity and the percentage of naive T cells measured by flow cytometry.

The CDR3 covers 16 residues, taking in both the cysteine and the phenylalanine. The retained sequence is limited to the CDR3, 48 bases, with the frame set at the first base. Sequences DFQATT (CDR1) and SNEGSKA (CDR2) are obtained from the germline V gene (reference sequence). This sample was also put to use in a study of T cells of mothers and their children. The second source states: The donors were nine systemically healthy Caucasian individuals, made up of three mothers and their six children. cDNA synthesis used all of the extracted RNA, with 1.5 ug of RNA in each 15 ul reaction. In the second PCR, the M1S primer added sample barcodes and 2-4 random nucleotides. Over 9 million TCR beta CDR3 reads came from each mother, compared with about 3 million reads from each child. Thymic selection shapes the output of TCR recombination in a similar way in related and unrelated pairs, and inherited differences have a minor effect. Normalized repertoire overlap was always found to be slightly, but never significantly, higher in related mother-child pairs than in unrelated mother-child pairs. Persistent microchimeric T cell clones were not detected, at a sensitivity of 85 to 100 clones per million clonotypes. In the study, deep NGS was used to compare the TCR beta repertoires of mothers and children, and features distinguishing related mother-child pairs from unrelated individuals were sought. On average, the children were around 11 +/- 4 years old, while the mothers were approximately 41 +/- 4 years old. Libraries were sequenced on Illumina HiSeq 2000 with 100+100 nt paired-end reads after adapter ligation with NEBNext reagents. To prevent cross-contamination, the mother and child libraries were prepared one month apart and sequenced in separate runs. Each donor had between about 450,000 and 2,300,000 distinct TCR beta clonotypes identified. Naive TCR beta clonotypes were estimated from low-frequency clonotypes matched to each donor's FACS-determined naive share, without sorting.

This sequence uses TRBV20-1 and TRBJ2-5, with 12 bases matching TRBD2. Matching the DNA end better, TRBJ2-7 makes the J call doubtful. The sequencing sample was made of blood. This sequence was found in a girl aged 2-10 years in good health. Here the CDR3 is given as CSARDLTSGSSYEQYF. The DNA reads TGCAGTGCTAGAGATCTGACTAGCGGGAGCTCCTACGAGCAGTACTTC.